This entry concerns a single TCR beta chain. The antigen is undetermined. TCRdb re-called the reads with MiXCR, one entry per CDR3 protein. The table has fewer than 250,000 distinct CDR3 sequences, 9% to 15% seen once. These data come from a study of T cell repertoires in cytomegalovirus infection. The overall study: Both a matching HLA type and CMV infection were indicated by public TCR beta signatures.

This CDR3 has 16 residues. Germline V gene sequence: CDR1 KGHSH, CDR2 LQKENI. V shed 6 bases and J 2 bases; nucleotides not matched to a gene: 9. Study-level findings and limits: Public TCR beta family frequency separated CMV-and-HLA carriers, including in an independent cohort. Ex vivo, HLA-C-restricted CMV-specific TCR beta clonotypes prevailed over the rest of the response.

Sequences were obtained from PBMCs. The chain links TRBV18 to TRBJ2-1; 8 bases align to TRBD1. The TCR sequence derives from a human donor in good health (CMV status not recorded). Some clones in this sample may be carry-over from other donors' samples. The CDR3 nucleotides are TGTGCCAGCTCCAACGTCGACAGGGGACCCTACAATGAGCAGTTCTTC. This encodes CASSNVDRGPYNEQFF.